This T cell receptor beta chain was captured by sequencing in a study of shared clonotypes between healthy human individuals. Study-level results: Relative to clonotypes present in all four donors, those not shared had lower generation probabilities.

The junction had 2 bases not matched to a gene; V was cut back by 5 bases and J by 2 bases. The CDR3 contains 14 residues. Germline V gene lookup returns CDR1 SGHNT and CDR2 YENEEA. On this clone itself: Its target is unknown.

The repertoire was sequenced with immunoSEQ multiplex PCR; TCRdb's copy has only in-frame clones and lacks some. The table includes more than 2 million clones, 85% to 95% detected once. The rearrangement joins TRBV11-3 to TRBJ2-5; 10 nucleotides agree with TRBD2. Specimen: naive CD4+ T cells sorted from blood. Subset given: CD45RA+ positively selected. This TCR was sampled from a man aged 18 to 35 in good health. CDR3 sequence (DNA): TGTGCCAGCAGCCGTAGCGGGGGGCAAGAGACCCAGTACTTC. The encoded protein is CASSRSGGQETQYF. The whole variable domain, remainder taken from reference TRBV11-3 and TRBJ2-5, is EAGVVQSPRYKIIEKKQPVAFWCNPISGHNTLYWYLQNLGQGPELLIRYENEEAVDDSQLPKDRFSAERLKGVDSTLKIQPAELGDSAVYLCASSRSGGQETQYFGPGTRLLVL.